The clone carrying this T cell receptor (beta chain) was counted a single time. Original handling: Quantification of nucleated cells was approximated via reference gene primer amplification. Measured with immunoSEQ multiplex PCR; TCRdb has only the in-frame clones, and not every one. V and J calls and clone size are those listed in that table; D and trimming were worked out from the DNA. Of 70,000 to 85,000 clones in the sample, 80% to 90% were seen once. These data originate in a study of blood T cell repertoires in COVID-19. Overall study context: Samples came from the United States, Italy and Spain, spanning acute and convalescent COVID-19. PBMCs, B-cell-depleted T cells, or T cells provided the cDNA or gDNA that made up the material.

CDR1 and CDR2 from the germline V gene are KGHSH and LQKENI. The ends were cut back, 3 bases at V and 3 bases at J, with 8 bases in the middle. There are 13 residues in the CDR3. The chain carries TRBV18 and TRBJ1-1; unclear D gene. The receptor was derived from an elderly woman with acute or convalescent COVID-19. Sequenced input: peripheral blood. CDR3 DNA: TGTGCCAGCTCACCTAAAACTCACACTGAAGCTTTCTTT. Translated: CASSPKTHTEAFF.